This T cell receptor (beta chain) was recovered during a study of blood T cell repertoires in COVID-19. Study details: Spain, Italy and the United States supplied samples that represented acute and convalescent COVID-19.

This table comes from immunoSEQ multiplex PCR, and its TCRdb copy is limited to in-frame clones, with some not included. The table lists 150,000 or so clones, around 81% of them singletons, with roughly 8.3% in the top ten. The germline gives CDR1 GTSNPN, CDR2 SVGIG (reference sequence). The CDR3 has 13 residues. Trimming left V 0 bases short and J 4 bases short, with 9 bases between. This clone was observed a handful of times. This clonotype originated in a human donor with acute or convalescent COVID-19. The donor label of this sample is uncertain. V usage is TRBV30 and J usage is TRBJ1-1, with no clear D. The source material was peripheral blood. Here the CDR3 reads CAWSVQLSTEAFF. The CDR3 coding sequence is TGTGCCTGGAGTGTACAGTTGAGCACTGAAGCTTTCTTT.